The sequence of this TCR beta chain was determined in a study of OX40 agonist ivuxolimab in advanced cancers. In the study overall: Cohort: 80% to 85% men, mean age around 55, aged roughly 23 to 90. Three patients showed partial responses: one hepatocellular carcinoma and two cutaneous melanoma cases. General observations from the study: With doses of 0.1 to 3.0 mg/kg, CD4+ and CD8+ blood T cells had undergone clonal expansion by week 6. On average, CD8+ T cells showed a greater number of expanded clones than CD4+.

A note on this clone: The antigen is undetermined.

Assay used: immunoSEQ multiplex PCR; TCRdb lists only in-frame clones, some missing. The repertoire holds under 85,000 clones, with about nine tenths as singletons. Trimming removed 3 bases from V and 5 bases from J; junction bases left unmatched: 10. CDR1 MNHEY and CDR2 SVGAGI come from the germline V gene. There are 16 residues in the CDR3. Sequencing was performed on CD4+ or CD8+ T cells sorted from blood, taken in a trial of the OX40 agonist ivuxolimab. V gene TRBV6-5 combines with J gene TRBJ1-1; TRBD1 matches 9 bases. The receptor was isolated from an adult with an advanced solid tumor such as melanoma, head and neck, liver or kidney cancer. The CDR3 coding sequence is TGTGCCAGCAGTTATATCGCGGACAGGGGAAAGACTGAAGCTTTCTTT. It is translated as CASSYIADRGKTEAFF.